What follows are 30 T cell receptor beta chains derived from one specimen sequenced in a study of blood T cell repertoires in COVID-19. The method was immunoSEQ multiplex PCR; TCRdb's version includes in-frame clones alone and lacks a portion of them. Among tens of thousands of clones listed, 85% were seen once. The sample taken for sequencing was peripheral blood. The receptors were sampled from a human donor in a cohort sampled during active COVID-19.

This clone was counted a single time. The rearrangement links TRBV7-9 to TRBJ2-1, with 7 bases lining up with TRBD2. The V and J ends lost 5 bases and 6 bases, in that order; junction bases with no gene match: 10. The CDR3 has 15 amino acids. The germline V gene encodes CDR1 SEHNR and CDR2 FQNEAQ (reference sequence). Here the CDR3 reads CASSIGLGSFNEQFF. The CDR3 region has the DNA TGTGCCAGCAGCATTGGACTAGGTTCTTTCAATGAGCAGTTCTTC.

There are a few counts of this clone. V and J are TRBV7-9 and TRBJ2-2; TRBD1 aligns across 7 bases. CDR3 length equals 16 residues. The germline V gene has CDR1 SEHNR and CDR2 FQNEAQ (reference sequence). V was clipped by 1 base and J by 1 base; unmatched bases: 3. In nucleotides, the CDR3 is TGTGCCAGCAGCTTAGGGGCAGGGGGGAACACCGGGGAGCTGTTTTTT. Translating gives CASSLGAGGNTGELFF.

The J gene is TRBJ1-2, the V gene TRBV4-2; D not resolved. CDR1 LGHNA and CDR2 YNFKEQ come from the germline V gene. The CDR3 contains 15 residues. V was shortened by 4 bases and J by 6 bases, with 18 bases between the two germline ends. The CDR3 bases are TGTGCCAGCAGCCTCCAACGGGGTCGTGGCGATGGCTACACCTTC. It yields the protein CASSLQRGRGDGYTF.

This chain uses TRBV29-1 with TRBJ2-3; 8 positions match TRBD1. The J segment lost 2 bases and the V segment lost 3 bases, leaving 7 bases of the junction unmatched. The CDR3 spans 15 residues. CDR1 is SQVTM and CDR2 is ANQGSEA in the germline V gene. The CDR3 nucleotides are TGCAGCGTTGAGAGGGGGACAGGAGACACAGATACGCAGTATTTT. Its protein product is CSVERGTGDTDTQYF.

The CDR3 here is CASSYTYEQYF. In DNA, the CDR3 is TGTGCCAGCAGCTACACCTACGAGCAGTACTTC. The chain uses TRBV7-2 and TRBJ2-7; D unresolved. Between the trimmed V and J ends, which lost 4 bases and 2 bases, there was a span of 3 bases. The CDR3 has 11 amino acids. Germline V gene data show CDR1 as SGHTA and CDR2 as FQGNSA.

The rearrangement uses TRBV12-3 or TRBV12-4 and TRBJ2-7, with TRBD2 as a possible D gene (5 bases). The CDR3 totals 13 residues. The V and J ends lost 6 bases and 2 bases respectively, with 11 bases between them. The CDR3 DNA is TGTGCCAGCAGCCCGGACGGGACCTACGAGCAGTACTTC. Translated, it gives CASSPDGTYEQYF.

J is TRBJ1-4 and V is TRBV6-6; D possibly corresponds to TRBD1 (5 bases). Trimming took 5 bases from V and 8 from J, leaving 15 bases between them. CDR3 length equals 14 residues. Germline values: CDR1 MNHNY, CDR2 SVGAGI (reference sequence). CDR3 sequence (DNA): TGTGCCAGCAGTCCGGGACGGGGGAGAGAAAAACTGTTTTTT. Translated, it gives CASSPGRGREKLFF.

This clone was picked up a small number of times. The chain is built from TRBV28 and TRBJ1-3, with D hard to call. From germline, CDR1 is MDHEN and CDR2 SYDVKM. V shed 3 bases and J shed 7 bases, with 7 bases lying between them. CDR3 length: 12 amino acids. CDR3: CASSFPRNTIYF. The DNA of the CDR3 is TGTGCCAGCAGTTTCCCGCGGAACACCATATATTTT.

This clone came up once. The CDR3, as DNA: TGCGCCAGCAGCTTAAACCCCAGTGGCAATCAGCCCCAGCATTTT. Protein sequence: CASSLNPSGNQPQHF. V gene TRBV5-1 combines with J gene TRBJ1-5, with D unclear. Per germline, CDR1 SGHRS and CDR2 YFSETQ. The ends were cut back, 2 bases at V and 2 bases at J, with 11 bases in the middle. This CDR3 is 15 amino acids long.

The J gene is TRBJ2-1, the V gene TRBV29-1, with 12 positions matching TRBD2. CDR1 and CDR2 (germline): SQVTM, ANQGSEA. This CDR3 has 14 amino acids. With V trimmed by 4 bases and J by 10 bases, 8 bases remained unmatched. This CDR3 reads CSVGIRTSGKEQFF. The CDR3 DNA follows: TGCAGCGTTGGGATTCGGACTAGCGGGAAGGAGCAGTTCTTC.

The J gene is TRBJ2-3, the V gene TRBV5-1; D not resolved. The CDR3 is 15 amino acids. Per germline, CDR1 SGHRS and CDR2 YFSETQ. Deletions cut 1 base from V and 2 bases from J, with 11 bases between. The CDR3 sequence is CASSLIDSSTDTQYF. Written as DNA, the CDR3 is TGCGCCAGCAGCTTGATAGACTCTTCCACAGATACGCAGTATTTT.

This sequence joins TRBV19 and TRBJ2-3; 8 bases fit TRBD2. The junction had 6 bases not matched to a gene; V was cut back by 2 bases and J by 2 bases. The CDR3 length is 16 residues. Germline V lookup: CDR1 LNHDA, CDR2 SQIVND (reference sequence). This CDR3 reads CASSISWRGDTDTQYF. CDR3 in DNA: TGTGCCAGTAGTATAAGCTGGCGGGGGGACACAGATACGCAGTATTTT.

The chain combines TRBV28 with TRBJ1-1; D is perhaps TRBD1 (5 bases). The CDR3 length is 13 residues. The V end was cut by 4 bases, the J end by 4 bases, with 10 bases between. From germline, CDR1 is MDHEN and CDR2 SYDVKM. This CDR3 is CASSWGPPTEAFF. In nucleotides, the CDR3 is TGTGCCAGCAGTTGGGGCCCTCCCACTGAAGCTTTCTTT.

This rearrangement joins TRBV27 to TRBJ2-7, with D maybe TRBD1 (6 bases). Per germline, CDR1 MNHEY and CDR2 SMNVEV (reference sequence). The CDR3 has 13 residues. V lost 4 bases and J lost 1, with 8 bases in between. CDR3 in DNA: TGTGCCAGCAGTTCTCAGGGGTCCTACGAGCAGTACTTC. It is translated as CASSSQGSYEQYF.

This chain links TRBV28 with TRBJ2-7; 9 nucleotides align to TRBD1. Trimming removed 6 bases from V and 3 bases from J; junction bases left unmatched: 9. The germline V gene encodes CDR1 MDHEN and CDR2 SYDVKM. The length of the CDR3 is 15 residues. The CDR3 region has the DNA TGTGCCAGCAGCCCAGGTGGGACAGGGAGCTACGAGCAGTACTTC. This encodes CASSPGGTGSYEQYF.

In its sample, this clone was seen a few times. This chain links TRBV5-8 with TRBJ2-1; the match to TRBD2 covers 12 bases. This CDR3 is 15 amino acids long. J lost 3 bases, V lost 5 bases, and 3 bases had no gene match. Germline assignment: CDR1 SGHTS and CDR2 YDEGEE. In DNA form, the CDR3 reads TGTGCCAGCAGTTGGACTAGCGGGAACTACAATGAGCAGTTCTTC. Translated, it gives CASSWTSGNYNEQFF.

This chain joins TRBV28 and TRBJ1-1, with D unclear. This CDR3 region has 13 residues. Germline assignment: CDR1 MDHEN and CDR2 SYDVKM. The V gene lost 10 bases and the J gene lost 0 bases, with 12 bases spanning the gap. The CDR3 is CATSIQMNTEAFF. CDR3 DNA sequence: TGTGCCACCTCGATCCAGATGAACACTGAAGCTTTCTTT.

The V and J genes are TRBV5-6 and TRBJ2-7; 9 bases map to TRBD1. J was trimmed by 2 bases and V by 2 bases; bases with no gene match: 8. This CDR3 comprises 16 residues. Germline CDR1 reads SGHDT; CDR2 reads YYEEEE. CDR3 amino acids: CASSFGQGSIAYEQYF. The CDR3 coding sequence is TGTGCCAGCAGCTTCGGACAGGGGTCGATCGCCTACGAGCAGTACTTC. Full variable domain (missing parts from reference TRBV5-6 and TRBJ2-7): DAGVTQSPTHLIKTRGQQVTLRCSPKSGHDTVSWYQQALGQGPQFIFQYYEEEERQRGNFPDRFSGHQFPNYSSELNVNALLLGDSALYLCASSFGQGSIAYEQYFGPGTRLTVT.

With respect to this clone: This CDR3 is also generated by other DNA sequences in the sample. V is TRBV28 and J is TRBJ1-3, with TRBD1 as a possible D gene (5 bases). The CDR3 covers 15 residues. CDR1 MDHEN and CDR2 SYDVKM come from the germline V gene. V was pared by 4 bases and J by 1 base, with 11 bases between. The CDR3 region is CASSSVRTSGNTIYF. The CDR3 DNA reads TGTGCCAGCAGTTCTGTCAGGACATCTGGAAACACCATATATTTT.

This CDR3 is CASAYGTGTGEQYF. Here the CDR3 DNA reads TGTGCTAGTGCCTACGGGACAGGGACGGGGGAGCAGTACTTC. V is TRBV12-5 and J is TRBJ2-7, with 9 bases fitting TRBD1. The CDR3 has 14 amino acids. Germline V gene lookup returns CDR1 LGHNT and CDR2 FRNRAP. The V gene end was trimmed by 7 bases and the J gene end by 7 bases; junction bases not matched to a gene: 11. Supplemented by reference TRBV12-5 and TRBJ2-7, the full variable domain reads DARVTQTPRHKVTEMGQEVTMRCQPILGHNTVFWYRQTMMQGLELLAYFRNRAPLDDSGMPKDRFSAEMPDATLATLKIQPSEPRDSAVYFCASAYGTGTGEQYFGPGTRLTVT.

This clone was detected once. The chain joins TRBV4-3 to TRBJ2-3; D might be TRBD2 (6 bases). CDR1 is LGHNA, CDR2 YSLEER, per germline. The CDR3 extends over 15 amino acids. Trimming removed 2 bases at V and 0 bases at J, with 9 bases between. CDR3 bases: TGCGCCAGCAGCCAACGGGACTCTAGCACAGATACGCAGTATTTT. It translates to CASSQRDSSTDTQYF.

The chain employs TRBV6-5 and TRBJ1-2; perhaps TRBD1 as D (6 bases). The CDR3 covers 15 residues. Germline CDR1 MNHEY, CDR2 SVGAGI. V was shortened by 0 bases and J by 4 bases, with 12 bases between the two germline ends. CDR3 region: CASSYSGQRTYGYTF. DNA for the CDR3: TGTGCCAGCAGTTACTCTGGACAGCGGACCTATGGCTACACCTTC.

V gene TRBV7-8 combines with J gene TRBJ2-5; D is possibly TRBD1 (5 bases). Between the trimmed V and J ends, which lost 4 bases and 4 bases, there was a span of 13 bases. The CDR3 is 14 amino acids. In germline, CDR1 is SGHVS, CDR2 FQNEAQ. For the CDR3, the DNA is TGTGCCAGCAGCTCCGGACACGGGCGAGAGACCCAGTACTTC. This encodes CASSSGHGRETQYF.

J is TRBJ1-2 and V is TRBV7-9; possibly TRBD1 for D (5 bases). There are 15 residues in the CDR3. The V gene lost 0 bases and the J gene lost 8 bases, with 16 bases spanning the gap. CDR1 SEHNR and CDR2 FQNEAQ come from the germline V gene (reference sequence). Here the CDR3 DNA reads TGTGCCAGCAGCTTAGCTGTTACAGGCCCAGACGGCTACACCTTC. Translating gives CASSLAVTGPDGYTF.

The chain carries TRBV27 and TRBJ2-2, with D tentatively TRBD2 (6 bases). V was pared by 7 bases and J by 0 bases, with 21 bases between. CDR1 is MNHEY, CDR2 SMNVEV, per germline (reference sequence). CDR3 length equals 18 residues. DNA for the CDR3: TGTGCCAGCAAGTTCTCCCCCCCGGGACTTTCGAACACCGGGGAGCTGTTTTTT. Its protein product is CASKFSPPGLSNTGELFF.

This clone was seen more than once but under ten times. The chain joins TRBV5-1 to TRBJ1-4; 7 bases map to TRBD1. Germline V gene lookup returns CDR1 SGHRS and CDR2 YFSETQ. V shed 4 bases and J 0 bases; nucleotides not matched to a gene: 6. The CDR3 is 16 residues long. CDR3: CASSQQGFPTNEKLFF. The CDR3 nucleotides read TGCGCCAGCAGCCAACAGGGGTTCCCAACTAATGAAAAACTGTTTTTT.

The chain couples TRBV9 to TRBJ2-4, with no clear D. The CDR3 loop spans 13 amino acids. Germline CDR1 SGDLS, CDR2 YYNGEE. V shed 0 bases and J shed 8 bases, with 9 bases lying between them. The chain's CDR3 is CASSVGERDIQYF. CDR3 DNA sequence: TGTGCCAGCAGCGTAGGTGAGAGAGACATTCAGTACTTC.

The gene calls are TRBV7-8 and TRBJ1-1, with a possible D match to TRBD1 (6 bases). The CDR3 contains 13 residues. CDR1 is SGHVS, CDR2 FQNEAQ, per germline. With 4 bases removed from V and 5 bases from J, the gap between germline ends came to 11 bases. CDR3 region: CASSSQQGTEAFF. The CDR3 nucleotides read TGTGCCAGCAGCTCCCAACAGGGAACTGAAGCTTTCTTT.

The rearrangement joins TRBV11-1 to TRBJ2-5; 10 bases match TRBD1. The CDR3 is 16 residues long. Trimming removed 0 bases from V and 4 bases from J; junction bases left unmatched: 5. CDR1 is SGHAT and CDR2 is FQDESV in the germline V gene (reference sequence). The CDR3 DNA sequence: TGTGCCAGCAGCTTAGCGGCTTGGGACAGGGGAGAGACCCAGTACTTC. As protein: CASSLAAWDRGETQYF. Full variable domain (outside the CDR3, taken from reference TRBV11-1 and TRBJ2-5): EAEVAQSPRYKITEKSQAVAFWCDPISGHATLYWYRQILGQGPELLVQFQDESVVDDSQLPKDRFSAERLKGVDSTLKIQPAELGDSAMYLCASSLAAWDRGETQYFGPGTRLLVL.

V and J are TRBV7-3 and TRBJ2-2, with TRBD1 as a possible D gene (7 bases). CDR1 SGHTA and CDR2 FQGTGA come from the germline V gene. V lost 2 bases to trimming and J lost 3 bases, with 13 bases between them. The CDR3 extends over 16 amino acids. For the CDR3, the DNA is TGTGCCAGCAGCTTATTAGGAGGGGGCGACACCGGGGAGCTGTTTTTT. Encoded protein: CASSLLGGGDTGELFF.